This TCR beta chain was found in a study of cytomegalovirus exposure and HLA in healthy donors. As to this clone: Its antigen is currently unknown.

Study observations and caveats: The study carried out a later analysis of TCR beta sequences. It associated some 15,000 of them with specific HLA alleles at a false discovery rate of 0.05.

PCR involved 60 Vbeta and 13 Jbeta primers. Sequencing was performed with immunoSEQ multiplex PCR; in TCRdb, only in-frame clones are kept and a portion is missing. The sample has about 140,000 clones. Germline loops: CDR1 SGHRS, CDR2 YFSETQ. CDR3 length: 15 amino acids. The germline V and J ends were trimmed by 1 base and 2 bases, with 9 bases remaining between them. The receptor comes from a woman between 18 and 29 years old in good health and CMV-seronegative. This chain uses TRBV5-1 with TRBJ2-2; a possible D gene is TRBD1 (6 bases). Source material: PBMCs. As DNA, the CDR3 is TGCGCCAGCAGCTTGAGGGACAAAAACACCGGGGAGCTGTTTTTT. The encoded protein is CASSLRDKNTGELFF.